Each of the 17 T cell receptor beta chains below was sequenced from the same sample in a study of identical twins. TCRdb fed the 5' RACE reads into MiXCR, producing one record per CDR3 protein. The sample includes some 500,000 distinct CDR3 sequences, around 9.6% of them seen just once. A further study also used this sample, focusing on yellow fever vaccine responses in identical twins.

Source material: PBMCs. The receptors come from a woman in her late teens or twenties in good health.

This clonotype was picked up many times. This sequence joins TRBV12-3 or TRBV12-4 and TRBJ1-5, with 7 bases that match TRBD1. Trimming at V came to 7 bases and at J to 3 bases, leaving 6 bases not matched to a gene. The CDR3 length is 14 residues. The CDR3 DNA follows: TGTGCCAGCACCCCGACAGGGAACAATCAGCCCCAGCATTTT. Protein sequence: CASTPTGNNQPQHF.

In this sample, this clonotype turned up a few times. V usage is TRBV12-3 or TRBV12-4 and J usage is TRBJ2-1, with 14 bases aligning to TRBD2. CDR3 length: 15 residues. The junction had 5 bases not matched to a gene; V was cut back by 6 bases and J by 7 bases. The CDR3 DNA is TGTGCCAGCAGATGGACTAGCGGGGGGCCTAATGAGCAGTTCTTC. Its translation is CASRWTSGGPNEQFF.

This clonotype has ten or more counts. The chain employs TRBV12-3 or TRBV12-4 and TRBJ2-5, with D perhaps TRBD1 (5 bases). Trimming shortened V by 5 bases and J by 4 bases, and 14 bases separated the two germline ends. The CDR3 length is 14 residues. As DNA, the CDR3 is TGTGCCAGCAGTCGACAGTTAATCGGAGAGACCCAGTACTTC. Amino acid sequence: CASSRQLIGETQYF.

The table lists this clonotype with many counts. The V gene is TRBV7-9, the J gene TRBJ2-7, with D perhaps matching TRBD1 (6 bases). Germline values: CDR1 SEHNR, CDR2 FQNEAQ (reference sequence). The CDR3 length is 17 residues. V lost 5 bases and J 2 bases, leaving 22 bases between the germline ends. The CDR3 region is CASSPGSEGVRAYEQYF. CDR3 in DNA: TGTGCCAGCAGCCCAGGGAGTGAGGGGGTTCGGGCCTACGAGCAGTACTTC.

This clonotype was detected ten times or more. CDR3 protein: CASSEPSGTSGRYTQYF. The CDR3 nucleotides are TGTGCCAGCAGTGAACCCTCCGGGACTAGCGGGAGGTATACGCAGTATTTT. The V call is TRBV25-1, the J call TRBJ2-3; 15 nucleotides line up with TRBD2. Germline V lookup: CDR1 MGHDK, CDR2 SYGVNS. Trimming cost V 2 bases and J 7 bases; bases outside gene matches: 7. CDR3 length equals 17 residues.

This clonotype was seen at least ten times. CDR3 sequence: CAWSVHKGREQFF. The CDR3 bases are TGTGCCTGGAGTGTACACAAAGGACGTGAGCAGTTCTTC. The chain couples TRBV30 to TRBJ2-1, with D hard to call. Germline CDR1 and CDR2: GTSNPN and SVGIG (reference sequence). Trimming cost V 0 bases and J 9 bases, with 12 bases left between them. The CDR3 has 13 amino acids.

This clonotype was observed many times. The germline gene is not matched at one end of the junction; a read error may be the cause. The chain combines TRBV27 with TRBJ2-1; 8 positions agree with TRBD2. The germline CDR1 and CDR2 sequences are MNHEY and SMNVEV (reference sequence). This CDR3 is built from 13 residues. The CDR3 spells CASSSGLAGEQFF. The DNA of the CDR3 is TGCGCCAGCAGCTCAGGACTAGCTGGTGAGCAGTTCTTC.

This clonotype showed up many times. This sequence joins TRBV24-1 and TRBJ2-1; D uncertain. Germline-derived CDR1 and CDR2 are KGHDR and SFDVKD. The germline V and J ends were trimmed by 9 bases and 0 bases, with 8 bases remaining between them. This CDR3 is 13 amino acids long. This chain's CDR3 is CATGPSSYNEQFF. CDR3 DNA sequence: TGTGCCACCGGACCCAGCTCCTACAATGAGCAGTTCTTC.

This clonotype was seen a few times. The chain is built from TRBV20-1 and TRBJ2-2; D gene unclear. Trimming left V 3 bases short and J 1 base short, with 3 bases between. The germline CDR1 and CDR2 sequences are DFQATT and SNEGSKA (reference sequence). This CDR3 has 12 amino acids. CDR3 nucleotide sequence: TGCAGTGCTAGCGAGAACACCGGGGAGCTGTTTTTT. It translates to CSASENTGELFF.

This clonotype was found a few times. This rearrangement joins TRBV6-1 to TRBJ2-3; 13 bases agree with TRBD2. This CDR3 spans 14 amino acids. Germline-derived CDR1 and CDR2 are MNHNS and SASEGT. The V segment lost 10 bases and the J segment 2 bases; nucleotides outside the gene matches: 3. DNA for the CDR3: TGTGCCACGGGACTAGCGGGATACACAGATACGCAGTATTTT. This encodes CATGLAGYTDTQYF.

The rearrangement links TRBV30 to TRBJ2-1; D may be TRBD1 (6 bases). In germline, CDR1 is GTSNPN, CDR2 SVGIG (reference sequence). The V end was cut by 7 bases, the J end by 0 bases, with 16 bases between. The CDR3 sequence is 15 residues long. The CDR3 DNA reads TGTGCCTCCTCGGGACACCCGAGCTCCTACAATGAGCAGTTCTTC. Translating it yields CASSGHPSSYNEQFF.

There are many counts of this clonotype. The chain recombines TRBV9 with TRBJ2-3; 14 bases fit TRBD2. CDR3 length: 21 residues. After removal of 0 bases from V and 5 bases from J, the junction contained 17 bases not matched to a gene. Germline V lookup: CDR1 SGDLS, CDR2 YYNGEE. The CDR3 DNA sequence: TGTGCCAGCAGCGTAGCTTTGGCCACGAAGGGACTAGCGGGAGTTGTAGATACGCAGTATTTT. It encodes CASSVALATKGLAGVVDTQYF.

Here the CDR3 reads CASSFYRSLNTEAFF. Here the CDR3 DNA reads TGTGCCAGCAGCTTTTATCGGTCCCTGAACACTGAAGCTTTCTTT. The V call is TRBV5-8, the J call TRBJ1-1; D is unresolved. The CDR3 consists of 15 residues. Germline CDR1 SGHTS, CDR2 YDEGEE. The V end was cut by 2 bases, the J end by 0 bases, with 11 bases between.

The J gene is TRBJ1-4, the V gene TRBV18, with TRBD1 matching over 7 bases. Germline loops: CDR1 KGHSH, CDR2 LQKENI. V trimming: 2 bases; J trimming: 16 bases; junction bases outside the gene matches: 7. There are 12 residues in the CDR3. The CDR3 nucleotides are TGTGCCAGCTCACCAGGCCCGGGACAGAAGTTTTTT. Protein product: CASSPGPGQKFF.

This clonotype has only a few counts. The V and J genes are TRBV5-5 and TRBJ2-1; TRBD1 matches 8 bases. This CDR3 is 16 amino acids long. Germline V gives CDR1 SGHKS, CDR2 YYEKEE (reference sequence). Trimming cost V 4 bases and J 4 bases; bases outside gene matches: 10. CDR3 sequence reads: CASSLEDRGWYNEQFF. CDR3 DNA sequence: TGTGCCAGCAGCCTAGAAGACAGGGGATGGTACAATGAGCAGTTCTTC.

The chain is built from TRBV6-5 and TRBJ2-2; D is unresolved. This CDR3 contains 16 residues. Germline CDR1 and CDR2: MNHEY and SVGAGI. Trimming shortened V by 1 base and J by 0 bases, and 9 bases separated the two germline ends. The DNA for the CDR3 is TGTGCCAGCAGTTACTTCGGTCCGGCGAACACCGGGGAGCTGTTTTTT. Translated, it gives CASSYFGPANTGELFF.

Ten or more counts support this clonotype. V gene TRBV9 combines with J gene TRBJ2-3; 7 bases map to TRBD2. V lost 0 bases and J lost 4; bases outside the gene matches: 11. The CDR3 spans 17 residues. Germline CDR1 and CDR2: SGDLS and YYNGEE. CDR3 residues: CASSVEAGVELADTQYF. CDR3 coding DNA: TGTGCCAGCAGCGTAGAGGCGGGAGTGGAATTAGCAGATACGCAGTATTTT.